This is a list of T cell receptor beta chains from one sample in a study of T cell repertoires in cytomegalovirus infection. TCRdb redid the calling of the reads with MiXCR, one entry per CDR3 protein. This sample yields approximately 1,000,000 distinct CDR3 sequences, of which about a third are seen a single time; around 15% belongs to the top ten. Their antigens remain unidentified. This specimen was cultured CD8+ T cells from PBMCs, taken from culture after CMV antigen stimulation. These TCRs come from a human donor in good health (CMV status not recorded). Some clones in this sample may be carry-over from other donors' samples. Each CDR3 is given with its conserved first and last residue. Each record gives: V gene, CDR3 length, J gene, clone size, D gene, CDR3 DNA, CDR3 protein. A D gene is named only where the DNA matches it firmly. Rows may omit the clone size; those that give it use once, few, many or a size class.

V: TRBV9; length: 16; J: TRBJ2-6; size: few; D: .; DNA: TGTGCCAGCAGCGGCGAACAGGTCTCCGGGGCCAACGTCCTGACTTTC; CDR3: CASSGEQVSGANVLTF
V: TRBV19; length: 17; J: TRBJ1-1; size: few; D: TRBD1; DNA: TGTGCCACCACTTATGACAGGGGTGCTCGCGAGGTGGATAAAGCTTTCTTT; CDR3: CATTYDRGAREVDKAFF
V: TRBV5-6; length: 16; J: TRBJ1-6; size: few; D: .; DNA: TGTGCCAGCAGCTTTGCACCGCTCTCCTATAATTCACCCCTCCACTTT; CDR3: CASSFAPLSYNSPLHF
V: TRBV3-1; length: 16; J: TRBJ2-1; size: .; D: .; DNA: TGTGCCAGCAGCCAAGACAGAGAGACAGCTTACAATGAGCAGTTCTTC; CDR3: CASSQDRETAYNEQFF
V: TRBV7-3; length: 17; J: TRBJ2-5; size: .; D: TRBD1; DNA: TGTGCCAGCAGCTTAACCCGTGGACAGGGTGAGGGAGAGACCCAGTACTTC; CDR3: CASSLTRGQGEGETQYF
V: TRBV24-1; length: 17; J: TRBJ1-5; size: .; D: .; DNA: TGTGCCACCAGTGATCCGGGGGGGCTTCGCAGCAATCAGCCCCAGCATTTT; CDR3: CATSDPGGLRSNQPQHF
V: TRBV4-1; length: 14; J: TRBJ2-7; size: .; D: .; DNA: TGCGCCAGCAGCCAACCCAGCGAATCCTACGAGCAGTACTTC; CDR3: CASSQPSESYEQYF
V: TRBV6-1; length: 15; J: TRBJ1-1; size: few; D: .; DNA: TGTGCCAGCAGTGAATGGCTTTTCGGGGACACTGAAGCTTTCTTT; CDR3: CASSEWLFGDTEAFF
V: TRBV11-3; length: 17; J: TRBJ2-2; size: few; D: .; DNA: TGTGCCAGCAGCACAGCCGGTGGTACCGCGAACACCGGGGAGCTGTTTTTT; CDR3: CASSTAGGTANTGELFF
V: TRBV7-6; length: 17; J: TRBJ2-3; size: few; D: TRBD2; DNA: TGTGCCAGCAGACGACTAGCGGGGGGGCCCCTCACAGATACGCAGTATTTT; CDR3: CASRRLAGGPLTDTQYF